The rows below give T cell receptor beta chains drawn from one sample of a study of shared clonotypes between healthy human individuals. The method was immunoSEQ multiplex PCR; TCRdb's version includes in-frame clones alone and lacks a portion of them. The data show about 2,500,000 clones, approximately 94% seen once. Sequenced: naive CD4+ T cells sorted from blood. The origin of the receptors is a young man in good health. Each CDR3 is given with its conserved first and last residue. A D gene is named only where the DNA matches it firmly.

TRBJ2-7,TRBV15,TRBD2,CATSRDGRGRSDEQYF,TGTGCCACCAGCAGAGATGGGAGGGGACGAAGTGACGAGCAGTACTTC
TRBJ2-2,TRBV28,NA,CASSIGGGELFF,TGTGCCAGCAGTATTGGAGGCGGGGAGCTGTTTTTT
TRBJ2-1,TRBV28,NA,CASFRANEQFF,TGTGCCAGTTTCCGGGCTAATGAGCAGTTCTTC
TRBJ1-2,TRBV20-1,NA,CSAEQGYGYTF,TGCAGTGCCGAACAGGGCTATGGCTACACCTTC
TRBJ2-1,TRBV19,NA,CASSLTLTYNEQFF,TGTGCCAGTAGTCTGACTCTCACCTACAATGAGCAGTTCTTC
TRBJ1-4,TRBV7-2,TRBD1,CASSSDRSDEKLFF,TGTGCCAGCAGCTCGGACAGGAGTGATGAAAAACTGTTTTTT
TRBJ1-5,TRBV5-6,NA,CASSLVGAGDQPQHF,TGTGCCAGCAGCTTGGTAGGGGCAGGGGATCAGCCCCAGCATTTT
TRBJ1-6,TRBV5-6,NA,CASSQRVIGYNSPLHF,TGTGCCAGCAGCCAGAGGGTGATCGGGTATAATTCACCCCTCCACTTT
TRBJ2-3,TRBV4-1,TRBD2,CASSQVAGADTQYF,TGCGCCAGCAGCCAAGTCGCGGGAGCAGATACGCAGTATTTT
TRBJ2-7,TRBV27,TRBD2,CASRLAGGHEQYF,TGTGCCAGCAGACTAGCGGGAGGCCACGAGCAGTACTTC
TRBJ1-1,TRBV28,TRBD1,CASRDAGTAEAFF,TGTGCCAGCAGGGATGCCGGGACAGCTGAAGCTTTCTTT
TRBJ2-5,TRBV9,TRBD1,CASSVGDRLETQYF,TGTGCCAGCAGCGTAGGGGACAGGTTAGAGACCCAGTACTTC
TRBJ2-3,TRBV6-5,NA,CASSYPSTDTQYF,TGTGCCAGCAGTTATCCTAGCACAGATACGCAGTATTTT